This T cell receptor (beta chain) was captured by sequencing in a study of beta chain features in type 1 diabetes. Isolated RNA was reverse transcribed in full, so expressed TCRB transcripts were sequenced. The method was immunoSEQ multiplex PCR; TCRdb's version includes in-frame clones alone and lacks a portion of them. The sample yields around 200,000 clones, around an eighth seen once. Germline CDR1 and CDR2: SEHNR and FQNEAQ (reference sequence). CDR3 length equals 15 residues. V was pared by 5 bases and J by 5 bases, with 9 bases of the junction left unmatched. The V call is TRBV7-9, the J call TRBJ2-1; 7 positions match TRBD2. This sequence was found in a young woman in good health. Sequencing input: central memory CD4+ T cells from blood. Here the CDR3 reads CASSRFGGGDNEQFF. CDR3 coding DNA: TGTGCCAGCAGCCGTTTTGGGGGGGGAGACAATGAGCAGTTCTTC.